The count of the clone carrying this T cell receptor beta chain is one. The data were obtained in a study of blood T cell repertoires in COVID-19. On the study more broadly: T cells, B-cell-depleted T cells, or PBMCs provided the cDNA or gDNA that served as material.

Unmatched junction bases numbered 13, after V lost 0 bases and J lost 9 bases. Germline CDR1 reads MGHRA; CDR2 reads YSYEKL. The CDR3 runs to 19 residues. Seattle's cohort entered during active infection and was followed longitudinally. In the original processing: Amplified reference gene primers provided the basis for estimating nucleated cell counts. Measured with immunoSEQ multiplex PCR; TCRdb has only the in-frame clones, and not every one. V and J calls plus clone size are reproduced from that table; the DNA served to infer D and trimming. The repertoire holds some 250,000 clones, with 86% as singletons.

This TCR was sampled from a woman under 40 with COVID-19, enrolled during active disease. J is TRBJ2-1 and V is TRBV4-1; 14 bases are a match to TRBD2. Sequenced material: peripheral blood. CDR3: CASSQDPGPGLAGGGEQFF. Written as DNA, the CDR3 is TGCGCCAGCAGCCAAGATCCTGGACCCGGACTAGCGGGGGGCGGTGAGCAGTTCTTC.